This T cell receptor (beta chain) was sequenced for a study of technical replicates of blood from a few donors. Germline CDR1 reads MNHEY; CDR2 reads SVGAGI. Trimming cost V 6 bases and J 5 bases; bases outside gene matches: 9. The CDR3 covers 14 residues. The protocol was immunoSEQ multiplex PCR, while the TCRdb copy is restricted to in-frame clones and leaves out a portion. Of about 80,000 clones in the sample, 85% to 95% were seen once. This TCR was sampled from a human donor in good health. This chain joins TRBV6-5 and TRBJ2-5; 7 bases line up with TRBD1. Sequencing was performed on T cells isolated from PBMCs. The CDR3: CASRPGQVTETQYF. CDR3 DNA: TGTGCCAGCAGGCCCGGACAGGTGACGGAGACCCAGTACTTC.